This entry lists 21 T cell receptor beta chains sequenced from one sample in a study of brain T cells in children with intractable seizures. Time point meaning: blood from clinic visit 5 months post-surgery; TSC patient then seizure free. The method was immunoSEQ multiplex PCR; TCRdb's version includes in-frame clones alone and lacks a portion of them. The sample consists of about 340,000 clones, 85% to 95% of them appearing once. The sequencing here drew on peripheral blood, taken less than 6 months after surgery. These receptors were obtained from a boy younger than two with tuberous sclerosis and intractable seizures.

DNA of the CDR3: TGTGCCAGCAGCTTGGCCGGGACAGGGAAGAGGAGCTATGGCTACACCTTC. Translated: CASSLAGTGKRSYGYTF. The chain recombines TRBV5-6 with TRBJ1-2; TRBD1 agrees at 9 bases. Unmatched junction bases numbered 10, after V lost 0 bases and J lost 4 bases. Per the germline V gene, CDR1 is SGHDT and CDR2 is YYEEEE. The CDR3 is made up of 17 amino acids.

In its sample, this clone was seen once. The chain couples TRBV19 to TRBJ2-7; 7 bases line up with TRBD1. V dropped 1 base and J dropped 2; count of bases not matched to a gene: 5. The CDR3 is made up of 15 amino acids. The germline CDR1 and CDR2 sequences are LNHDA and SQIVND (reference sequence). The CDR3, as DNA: TGTGCCAGTAGTATAGTGGGGACAGTACCCTACGAGCAGTACTTC. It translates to CASSIVGTVPYEQYF.

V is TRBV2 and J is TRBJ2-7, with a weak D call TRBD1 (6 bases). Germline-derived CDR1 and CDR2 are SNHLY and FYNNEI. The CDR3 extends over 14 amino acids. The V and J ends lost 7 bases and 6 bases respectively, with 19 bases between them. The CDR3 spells CASIKSTGRGEQYF. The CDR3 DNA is TGTGCCAGCATCAAATCGACAGGCCGGGGCGAGCAGTACTTC.

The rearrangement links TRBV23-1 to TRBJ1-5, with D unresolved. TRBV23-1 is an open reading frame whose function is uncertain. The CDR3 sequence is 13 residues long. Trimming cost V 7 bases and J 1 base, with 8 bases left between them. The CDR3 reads CASNGGSNQPQHF. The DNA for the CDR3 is TGCGCCAGCAACGGAGGAAGCAATCAGCCCCAGCATTTT.

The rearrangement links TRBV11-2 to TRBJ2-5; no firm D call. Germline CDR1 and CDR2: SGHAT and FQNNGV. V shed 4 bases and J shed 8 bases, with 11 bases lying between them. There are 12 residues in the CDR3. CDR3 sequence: CASSSAYETQYF. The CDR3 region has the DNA TGTGCCAGCAGCTCTGCATATGAAACCCAGTACTTC.

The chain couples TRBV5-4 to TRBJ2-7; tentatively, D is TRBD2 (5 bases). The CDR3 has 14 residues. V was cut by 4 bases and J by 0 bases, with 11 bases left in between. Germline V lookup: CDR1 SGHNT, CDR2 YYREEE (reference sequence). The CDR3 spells CASSIDGSSYEQYF. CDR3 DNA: TGTGCCAGCAGCATAGATGGGAGCTCCTACGAGCAGTACTTC.

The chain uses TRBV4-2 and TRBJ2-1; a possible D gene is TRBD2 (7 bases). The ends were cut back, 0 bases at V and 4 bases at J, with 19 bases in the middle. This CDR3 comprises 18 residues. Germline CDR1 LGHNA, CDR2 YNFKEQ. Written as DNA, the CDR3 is TGTGCCAGCAGCCAAGAAGTGGGACGGGGGGCCCAGTACAATGAGCAGTTCTTC. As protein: CASSQEVGRGAQYNEQFF.

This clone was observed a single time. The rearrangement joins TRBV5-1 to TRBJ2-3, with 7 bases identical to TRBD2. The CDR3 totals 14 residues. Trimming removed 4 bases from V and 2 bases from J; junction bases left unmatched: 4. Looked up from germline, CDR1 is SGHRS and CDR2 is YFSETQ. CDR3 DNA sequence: TGCGCCAGCAGCGCGGGGGACTTCACAGATACGCAGTATTTT. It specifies CASSAGDFTDTQYF.

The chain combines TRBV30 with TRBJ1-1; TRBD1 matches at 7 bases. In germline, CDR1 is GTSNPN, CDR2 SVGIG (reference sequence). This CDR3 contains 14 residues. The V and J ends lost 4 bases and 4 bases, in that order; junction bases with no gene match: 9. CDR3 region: CAWNTGVIRTEAFF. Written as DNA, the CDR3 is TGTGCCTGGAATACAGGGGTAATACGCACTGAAGCTTTCTTT.

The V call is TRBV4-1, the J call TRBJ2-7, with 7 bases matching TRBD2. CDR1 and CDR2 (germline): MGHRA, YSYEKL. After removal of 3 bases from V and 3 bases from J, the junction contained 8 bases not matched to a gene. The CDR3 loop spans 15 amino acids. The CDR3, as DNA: TGCGCCAGCAGCCAGGGGGGGAGGGCCATCTACGAGCAGTACTTC. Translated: CASSQGGRAIYEQYF.

The CDR3 sequence is CASSPPRQGARNTEAFF. Written as DNA, the CDR3 is TGTGCCAGCAGCCCTCCTAGACAGGGGGCGAGGAACACTGAAGCTTTCTTT. The rearrangement uses TRBV13 and TRBJ1-1; 10 bases agree with TRBD1. CDR3 length: 17 amino acids. V trimming: 5 bases; J trimming: 1 base; junction bases outside the gene matches: 10. Germline CDR1 reads PRHDT; CDR2 reads FYEKMQ (reference sequence). Full variable domain (missing parts from reference TRBV13 and TRBJ1-1): AAGVIQSPRHLIKEKRETATLKCYPIPRHDTVYWYQQGPGQDPQFLISFYEKMQSDKGSIPDRFSAQQFSDYHSELNMSSLELGDSALYFCASSPPRQGARNTEAFFGQGTRLTVV.

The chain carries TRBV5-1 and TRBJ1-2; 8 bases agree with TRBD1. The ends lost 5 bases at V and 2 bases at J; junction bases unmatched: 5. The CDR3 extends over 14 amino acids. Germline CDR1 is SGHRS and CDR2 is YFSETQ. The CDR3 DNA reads TGCGCCAGCAGACGTGACAGGGGCAACTATGGCTACACCTTC. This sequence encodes CASRRDRGNYGYTF.

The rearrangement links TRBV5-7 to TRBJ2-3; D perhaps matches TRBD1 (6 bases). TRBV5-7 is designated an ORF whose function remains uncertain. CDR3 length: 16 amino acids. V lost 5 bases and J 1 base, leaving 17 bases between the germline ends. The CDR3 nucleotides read TGTGCCAGCAGTCTAGAAGGGACAACCCGCACAGATACGCAGTATTTT. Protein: CASSLEGTTRTDTQYF.

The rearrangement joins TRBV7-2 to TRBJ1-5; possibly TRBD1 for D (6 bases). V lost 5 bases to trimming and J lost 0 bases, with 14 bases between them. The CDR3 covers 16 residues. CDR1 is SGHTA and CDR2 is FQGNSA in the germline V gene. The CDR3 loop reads CASSADRYYSNQPQHF. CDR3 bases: TGTGCCAGCAGCGCGGACAGATACTATAGCAATCAGCCCCAGCATTTT.

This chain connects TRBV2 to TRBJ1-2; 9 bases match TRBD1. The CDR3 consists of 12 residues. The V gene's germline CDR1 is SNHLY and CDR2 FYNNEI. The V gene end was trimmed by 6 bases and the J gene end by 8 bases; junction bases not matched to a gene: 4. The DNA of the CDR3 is TGTGCCAGCAGGGGGACAGGGAACGGCTACACCTTC. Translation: CASRGTGNGYTF.

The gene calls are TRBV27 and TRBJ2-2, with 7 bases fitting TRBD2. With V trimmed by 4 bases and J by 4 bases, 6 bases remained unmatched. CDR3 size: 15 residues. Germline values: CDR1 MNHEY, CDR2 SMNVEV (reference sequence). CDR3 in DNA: TGTGCCAGCAGTTCGGGACTATTTGGCACCGGGGAGCTGTTTTTT. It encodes CASSSGLFGTGELFF.

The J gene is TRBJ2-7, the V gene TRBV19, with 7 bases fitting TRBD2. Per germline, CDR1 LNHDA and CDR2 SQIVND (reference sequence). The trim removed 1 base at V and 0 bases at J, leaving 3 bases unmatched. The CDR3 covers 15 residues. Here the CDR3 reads CASSIGAGVSYEQYF. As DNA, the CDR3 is TGTGCCAGTAGTATAGGGGCGGGAGTCTCCTACGAGCAGTACTTC.

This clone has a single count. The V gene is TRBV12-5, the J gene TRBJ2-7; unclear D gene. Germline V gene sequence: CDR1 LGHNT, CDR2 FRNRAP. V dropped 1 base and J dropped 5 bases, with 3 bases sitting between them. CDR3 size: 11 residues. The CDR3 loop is CASGLGDEQYF. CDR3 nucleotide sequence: TGTGCTAGTGGTTTGGGGGACGAGCAGTACTTC.

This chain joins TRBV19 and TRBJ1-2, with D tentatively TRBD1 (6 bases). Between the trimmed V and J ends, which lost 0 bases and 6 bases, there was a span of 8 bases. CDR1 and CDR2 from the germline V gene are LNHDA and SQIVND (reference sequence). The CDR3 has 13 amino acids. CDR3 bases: TGTGCCAGTAGTATAGAGGCAGGGGATGGCTACACCTTC. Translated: CASSIEAGDGYTF. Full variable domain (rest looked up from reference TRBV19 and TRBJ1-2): DGGITQSPKYLFRKEGQNVTLSCEQNLNHDAMYWYRQDPGQGLRLIYYSQIVNDFQKGDIAEGYSVSREKKESFPLTVTSAQKNPTAFYLCASSIEAGDGYTFGSGTRLTVV.

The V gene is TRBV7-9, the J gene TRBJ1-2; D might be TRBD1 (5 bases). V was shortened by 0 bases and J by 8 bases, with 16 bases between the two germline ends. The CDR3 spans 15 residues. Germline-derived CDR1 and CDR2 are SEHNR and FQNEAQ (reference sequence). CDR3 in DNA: TGTGCCAGCAGCTTAGCTCCGACCAGGGTCACGGGCTACACCTTC. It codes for CASSLAPTRVTGYTF.

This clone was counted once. The CDR3 region has the DNA TGTGCCAGCAGCCAAGTCGGAGGCCACTCTGGAAACACCATATATTTT. This translates into CASSQVGGHSGNTIYF. The rearrangement uses TRBV3-1 (or the pseudogene TRBV3-2) and TRBJ1-3; the D is unclear. The CDR3 runs 16 residues. V lost 1 base to trimming and J lost 0 bases, with 10 bases between them. CDR1 and CDR2 (germline): LGHDT, YNNKEL (reference sequence).